One and the same sample provided the 9 T cell receptor beta chains below, sequenced in a study of CD8 T cells in Susac syndrome. An input of about 0.5 to 1 ug of RNA was subjected to reverse transcription using random hexamers. TCRdb independently ran MiXCR on the immunoSEQ multiplex PCR reads; one entry per CDR3 protein. The table has roughly 220,000 distinct CDR3 sequences, about 94% seen once. Sequencing used CD4+ T cells from PBMCs. The receptors derive from a human donor with Susac syndrome.

The chain employs TRBV20-1 and TRBJ2-7, with TRBD2 matching over 9 bases. The CDR3 length is 13 residues. With V trimmed by 6 bases and J by 7 bases, 10 bases remained unmatched. CDR1 is DFQATT, CDR2 SNEGSKA, per germline (reference sequence). CDR3 loop: CSASSGGPREQYF. CDR3 DNA: TGCAGTGCATCCAGCGGGGGGCCGCGGGAGCAGTACTTC.

The rearrangement uses TRBV7-9 and TRBJ2-1; 10 bases are a match to TRBD1. The V gene end was trimmed by 5 bases and the J gene end by 7 bases; junction bases not matched to a gene: 8. The CDR3 length is 15 residues. Germline V CDR1 and CDR2: SEHNR, FQNEAQ (reference sequence). CDR3 region: CASSPSDRGQNEQFF. As DNA, the CDR3 is TGTGCCAGCAGCCCATCAGACAGGGGGCAAAATGAGCAGTTCTTC.

The gene calls are TRBV20-1 and TRBJ2-7; D may be TRBD2 (6 bases). This CDR3 is built from 13 residues. Germline assignment: CDR1 DFQATT and CDR2 SNEGSKA (reference sequence). Trimming removed 6 bases from V and 5 bases from J, with 17 bases in between. CDR3: CSAADRGSHEQYF. The DNA of the CDR3 is TGCAGTGCGGCCGATCGGGGGTCCCACGAGCAGTACTTC.

The genes are TRBV15 and TRBJ1-5; no firm D call. This CDR3 has 18 amino acids. Trimming shortened V by 0 bases and J by 3 bases, and 18 bases separated the two germline ends. The germline V gene encodes CDR1 LNHNV and CDR2 YYDKDF (reference sequence). The CDR3 DNA follows: TGTGCCACCAGCAGAGATTTTGGGTCGACACTGCTCAATCAGCCCCAGCATTTT. Amino acids: CATSRDFGSTLLNQPQHF.

The V call is TRBV2, the J call TRBJ1-3; D uncertain. V lost 9 bases to trimming and J lost 3 bases, with 12 bases between them. The CDR3 spans 13 residues. Germline CDR1 and CDR2: SNHLY and FYNNEI. DNA of the CDR3: TGTGCCAGGCGCCTCCAGAGTGGAAACACCATATATTTT. Translated: CARRLQSGNTIYF.

V is TRBV10-3 and J is TRBJ1-5; possibly TRBD1 for D (6 bases). Trimming removed 6 bases from V and 3 bases from J, with 9 bases in between. The CDR3 spans 13 residues. Germline V gene lookup returns CDR1 ENHRY and CDR2 SYGVKD. The CDR3: CAISRDTNQPQHF. The CDR3 DNA is TGTGCCATCAGCCGGGACACCAATCAGCCCCAGCATTTT.

Remarks on this clonotype: The junction differs from germline at one of its ends, possibly a read error. The chain uses TRBV7-7 and TRBJ2-3; 9 bases agree with TRBD2. Germline V gene data show CDR1 as SSHAT and CDR2 as FNYEAQ (reference sequence). The length of the CDR3 is 16 residues. CDR3 sequence: CASSLQAGGLTDTQYF. CDR3 nucleotides: TGTGCTAGCAGCTTACAAGCGGGGGGTCTCACAGATACGCAGTATTTT.

V is TRBV7-9 and J is TRBJ2-1, with 8 bases matching TRBD2. CDR3 size: 16 residues. Germline lookup yields CDR1 SEHNR and CDR2 FQNEAQ (reference sequence). V shed 5 bases and J 1 base; nucleotides not matched to a gene: 7. The DNA for the CDR3 is TGTGCCAGCAGCGCTGGACTAGCCTCGTCCTACAATGAGCAGTTCTTC. Its translation is CASSAGLASSYNEQFF.

The chain has TRBV7-2 and TRBJ2-5; D is perhaps TRBD1 or TRBD2 (5 bases each). With 5 bases removed from V and 2 bases from J, the gap between germline ends came to 15 bases. This CDR3 has 15 residues. Germline V gene data show CDR1 as SGHTA and CDR2 as FQGNSA. The CDR3 here is CASSLLRDPQETQYF. The CDR3 coding sequence is TGTGCCAGCAGCCTCCTTAGGGACCCTCAAGAGACCCAGTACTTC.